Listed here are 23 T cell receptor beta chains from one sample, sequenced in a study of blood T cell repertoires in COVID-19. TCRdb's copy holds only in-frame clones and misses some; the assay was immunoSEQ multiplex PCR. The repertoire holds about 320,000 clones, roughly 85% seen once, with 6% to 9% in the top ten. The sample consisted of peripheral blood. The receptors here all came from a human donor in a cohort sampled during active COVID-19.

This clone was seen a single time. V gene TRBV9 combines with J gene TRBJ1-2; tentatively, D is TRBD1 (6 bases). Germline V lookup: CDR1 SGDLS, CDR2 YYNGEE. The CDR3 is 14 residues long. The V and J ends lost 0 bases and 7 bases respectively, with 13 bases between them. CDR3 DNA: TGTGCCAGCAGCGTAGATCAGGGGACGGGTGGCTACACCTTC. This gives the protein CASSVDQGTGGYTF.

The V call is TRBV7-2, the J call TRBJ1-2; 12 bases are a match to TRBD1. This CDR3 is built from 16 residues. After removal of 5 bases from V and 8 bases from J, the junction contained 12 bases not matched to a gene. Germline V gene sequence: CDR1 SGHTA, CDR2 FQGNSA. This chain's CDR3 is CASSLFGGQGAYGYTF. CDR3 coding DNA: TGTGCCAGCAGCCTATTTGGGGGACAGGGGGCGTACGGCTACACCTTC.

CDR3 in DNA: TGTGCCAGTACCCGGACAGGGCTTTACACTGAAGCTTTCTTT. Its protein product is CASTRTGLYTEAFF. The chain is built from TRBV19 and TRBJ1-1; 8 bases align to TRBD1. Germline V gene lookup returns CDR1 LNHDA and CDR2 SQIVND (reference sequence). CDR3 size: 14 residues. V gave up 7 bases and J gave up 3 bases; unmatched junction bases: 7.

The J gene is TRBJ1-5, the V gene TRBV12-3 or TRBV12-4; D is uncertain. V shed 8 bases and J shed 2 bases, with 10 bases lying between them. This CDR3 is built from 13 residues. DNA for the CDR3: TGTGCCAGCGGGAACGGGGGCAATCAGCCCCAGCATTTT. Amino acids: CASGNGGNQPQHF.

This sequence joins TRBV5-4 and TRBJ1-3; D is ambiguous. Germline V gives CDR1 SGHNT, CDR2 YYREEE (reference sequence). Trimming shortened V by 3 bases and J by 0 bases, and 10 bases separated the two germline ends. The CDR3 spans 15 residues. CDR3 DNA: TGTGCCAGCAGCTCCCACTTGAGCTCTGGAAACACCATATATTTT. Encoded protein: CASSSHLSSGNTIYF.

This chain connects TRBV5-5 to TRBJ2-2; 8 positions agree with TRBD1. The germline gives CDR1 SGHKS, CDR2 YYEKEE (reference sequence). This CDR3 spans 16 amino acids. Unmatched junction bases numbered 8, after V lost 2 bases and J lost 5 bases. The CDR3 loop reads CASSFSSRGLTGELFF. Here the CDR3 DNA reads TGTGCCAGCAGCTTTTCTAGCAGGGGGCTTACCGGGGAGCTGTTTTTT.

The CDR3: CASSSGTGGTDAYGYTF. CDR3 sequence (DNA): TGTGCCAGCAGTTCCGGGACAGGGGGCACCGACGCCTATGGCTACACCTTC. This chain uses TRBV2 with TRBJ1-2, with 12 bases identical to TRBD1. In germline, CDR1 is SNHLY, CDR2 FYNNEI. V dropped 5 bases and J dropped 4; count of bases not matched to a gene: 11. The CDR3 sequence is 17 residues long.

This rearrangement joins TRBV10-3 to TRBJ1-1; D gene unclear. This CDR3 has 15 amino acids. Trimming removed 3 bases from V and 5 bases from J, with 16 bases in between. Germline assignment: CDR1 ENHRY and CDR2 SYGVKD. Here the CDR3 reads CAISDSRRDLTEAFF. The CDR3 region has the DNA TGTGCCATCAGTGATTCCCGGAGGGATTTGACTGAAGCTTTCTTT.

The J gene is TRBJ1-3, the V gene TRBV5-1; D remains unclear. Trimming took 0 bases from V and 0 from J, leaving 10 bases between them. CDR1 SGHRS and CDR2 YFSETQ come from the germline V gene. The CDR3 has 16 amino acids. The CDR3 region is CASSLELLYSGNTIYF. CDR3 sequence (DNA): TGCGCCAGCAGCTTGGAGCTGCTGTACTCTGGAAACACCATATATTTT.

The V and J genes are TRBV4-1 and TRBJ1-1, with D tentatively TRBD1 (5 bases). The CDR3 has 15 amino acids. CDR1 is MGHRA, CDR2 YSYEKL, per germline. The V gene lost 4 bases and the J gene lost 2 bases, with 14 bases spanning the gap. The CDR3 here is CASSPSDTLNTEAFF. The CDR3 DNA is TGCGCCAGCAGCCCTTCGGACACCCTAAACACTGAAGCTTTCTTT.

CDR3 in amino acids: CASSIRDPQETQYF. In DNA form, the CDR3 reads TGCGCCAGCAGCATCCGGGATCCCCAAGAGACCCAGTACTTC. This chain uses TRBV5-1 with TRBJ2-5, with D possibly matching TRBD2 (5 bases). V lost 4 bases and J lost 1, with 11 bases in between. Germline V CDR1 and CDR2: SGHRS, YFSETQ. There are 14 residues in the CDR3.

The rearrangement links TRBV3-1 (or the pseudogene TRBV3-2) to TRBJ2-7, with 9 bases lining up with TRBD1. CDR1 and CDR2 from the germline V gene are LGHDT and YNNKEL (reference sequence). The ends lost 4 bases at V and 5 bases at J; junction bases unmatched: 15. CDR3 length equals 17 residues. The CDR3 DNA sequence: TGTGCCAGCAGCCCCACATCCCCCGGGACAGGGTACCACGAGCAGTACTTC. This translates into CASSPTSPGTGYHEQYF.

This chain uses TRBV12-3 or TRBV12-4 with TRBJ1-4; no reliable D call. Between the trimmed V and J ends, which lost 7 bases and 7 bases, there was a span of 13 bases. The CDR3 consists of 13 residues. The CDR3 region has the DNA TGTGCCAGCAATGCGGTTATTGGTGAAAAACTGTTTTTT. Translated: CASNAVIGEKLFF.

The CDR3 loop is CASSLQGVSYEQYF. Written as DNA, the CDR3 is TGTGCCAGCAGCTTACAGGGGGTCTCCTACGAGCAGTACTTC. The chain carries TRBV7-9 and TRBJ2-7, with 7 bases aligning to TRBD1. This CDR3 region has 14 residues. Losses at the gene ends were 2 bases for V and 0 bases for J; bases not matched to a gene: 1. Germline CDR1 is SEHNR and CDR2 is FQNEAQ (reference sequence).

DNA of the CDR3: TGCGCCAGCAGCCAAGGGACTAGCGGGACCTACGAGCAGTACTTC. Encoded protein: CASSQGTSGTYEQYF. The chain has TRBV4-1 and TRBJ2-7, with 12 bases lining up with TRBD2. Germline assignment: CDR1 MGHRA and CDR2 YSYEKL. V trimming: 1 base; J trimming: 2 bases; junction bases outside the gene matches: 0. The CDR3 has 15 residues.

The chain couples TRBV18 to TRBJ1-1; TRBD1 agrees at 10 bases. In germline, CDR1 is KGHSH, CDR2 LQKENI. The CDR3 runs to 14 residues. V lost 3 bases, J lost 4 bases, and 2 bases stayed unmatched. The CDR3 nucleotides are TGTGCCAGCTCACCGGGACAGGGGCTCACTGAAGCTTTCTTT. Its protein product is CASSPGQGLTEAFF.

V usage is TRBV24-1 and J usage is TRBJ2-7; 9 bases fit TRBD1. The CDR3 runs to 14 residues. Germline V gene lookup returns CDR1 KGHDR and CDR2 SFDVKD. Trimming took 3 bases from V and 5 from J; bases not matched to a gene: 4. The CDR3 DNA sequence: TGTGCCACCAGTGATCCGGGACAGGGCCACGAGCAGTACTTC. The encoded protein is CATSDPGQGHEQYF.

This clone was observed a single time. The chain joins TRBV19 to TRBJ2-1, with a possible D match to TRBD2 (6 bases). The CDR3 totals 14 residues. Between the trimmed V and J ends, which lost 5 bases and 6 bases, there was a span of 14 bases. Germline CDR1 and CDR2: LNHDA and SQIVND (reference sequence). CDR3 nucleotides: TGTGCCAGTAGTTCCCGACTAGACACCAATGAGCAGTTCTTC. It translates to CASSSRLDTNEQFF. Combining the CDR3 with reference TRBV19 and TRBJ2-1 gives the whole variable domain DGGITQSPKYLFRKEGQNVTLSCEQNLNHDAMYWYRQDPGQGLRLIYYSQIVNDFQKGDIAEGYSVSREKKESFPLTVTSAQKNPTAFYLCASSSRLDTNEQFFGPGTRLTVL.

The sample holds many counts of this clone. The V gene is TRBV2, the J gene TRBJ1-1; a possible D gene is TRBD1 (5 bases). Germline loops: CDR1 SNHLY, CDR2 FYNNEI. V lost 8 bases and J 0 bases, leaving 10 bases between the germline ends. The CDR3 runs to 13 residues. In DNA, the CDR3 is TGTGCCAGCGGCAGCAGGGTGAACACTGAAGCTTTCTTT. Amino acid sequence: CASGSRVNTEAFF.

This chain links TRBV6-5 with TRBJ1-3, with a tentative D call TRBD1 (5 bases). The germline V and J ends were trimmed by 6 bases and 0 bases, with 12 bases remaining between them. The CDR3 runs to 15 residues. Germline CDR1 is MNHEY and CDR2 is SVGAGI. In nucleotides, the CDR3 is TGTGCCAGCAGCAGCGACAGTACCTCTGGAAACACCATATATTTT. This codes for CASSSDSTSGNTIYF.

The chain carries TRBV10-1 and TRBJ2-7; 9 bases are shared with TRBD1. J was trimmed by 3 bases and V by 4 bases; bases with no gene match: 4. Germline V gives CDR1 WNHNN, CDR2 SYGVQD (reference sequence). The CDR3 contains 14 residues. The CDR3 here is CASSVGTGNYEQYF. The CDR3 nucleotides read TGCGCCAGCAGTGTGGGGACAGGGAACTACGAGCAGTACTTC.

The chain couples TRBV12-5 to TRBJ2-7; 7 bases match TRBD1. Germline CDR1 reads LGHNT; CDR2 reads FRNRAP. Germline trimming cut 4 bases from V and 0 bases from J; bases unmatched to any gene: 12. This CDR3 has 17 amino acids. The CDR3 here is CASGSSTDRPYSYEQYF. The CDR3, as DNA: TGTGCTAGTGGTTCTTCCACGGACAGGCCTTACTCCTACGAGCAGTACTTC. Looking up the rest from reference TRBV12-5 and TRBJ2-7 gives the full variable domain: DARVTQTPRHKVTEMGQEVTMRCQPILGHNTVFWYRQTMMQGLELLAYFRNRAPLDDSGMPKDRFSAEMPDATLATLKIQPSEPRDSAVYFCASGSSTDRPYSYEQYFGPGTRLTVT.

The genes are TRBV6-5 and TRBJ1-5; no clear D gene. This CDR3 has 15 amino acids. V was pared by 6 bases and J by 3 bases, with 15 bases between. Germline CDR1 is MNHEY and CDR2 is SVGAGI. CDR3 sequence (DNA): TGTGCCAGCAGCGCCGGGTCCCTATACAATCAGCCCCAGCATTTT. Protein product: CASSAGSLYNQPQHF.